Following are 15 T cell receptor beta chains from one sample sequenced in a study of post-analysis software for immune sequencing data. General observations from the study: Included in a set of five TRBV segments more frequent in patients than controls were TRBV5-6, TRBV5-1 and TRBV20-1.

These TCRs are of unknown antigen specificity. Each TCR beta cDNA library carried unique molecular identifiers. MiXCR, applied by TCRdb to the PCR reads, yields one record per CDR3 protein. The sample contains approximately 360,000 distinct CDR3 sequences, roughly 35% of which appear only once. Sequencing was performed on blood. These receptors were obtained from a girl aged 10 to 17 with multiple sclerosis.

V is TRBV25-1 and J is TRBJ2-7; D unresolved. The CDR3 sequence is 14 residues long. V was trimmed by 5 bases and J by 1 base, leaving 12 bases between them. Germline V CDR1 and CDR2: MGHDK, SYGVNS. The DNA of the CDR3 is TGTGCCAGCAGTATTGGGGATGTTTCCTACGAGCAGTACTTC. Its protein is CASSIGDVSYEQYF.

A few counts support this clonotype. The CDR3 is CSVAGQGNTEAFF. In DNA form, the CDR3 reads TGCAGCGTTGCAGGACAGGGGAATACTGAAGCTTTCTTT. The V gene is TRBV29-1, the J gene TRBJ1-1; TRBD1 matches 9 bases. With V trimmed by 4 bases and J by 5 bases, 5 bases remained unmatched. The CDR3 is made up of 13 amino acids. Per germline, CDR1 SQVTM and CDR2 ANQGSEA.

The J gene is TRBJ1-2, the V gene TRBV5-1; D gene ambiguous. The germline V gene has CDR1 SGHRS and CDR2 YFSETQ. V was cut by 0 bases and J by 4 bases, with 7 bases left in between. The length of the CDR3 is 13 residues. The CDR3 sequence is CASSLGSRYGYTF. Here the CDR3 DNA reads TGCGCCAGCAGCTTGGGCAGCCGCTATGGCTACACCTTC.

The V gene is TRBV3-1, the J gene TRBJ2-7, with a possible D match to TRBD2 (6 bases). This CDR3 comprises 14 residues. CDR1 and CDR2 (germline): LGHDT, YNNKEL (reference sequence). V was clipped by 0 bases and J by 5 bases, with 11 bases between them. CDR3 residues: CASSQEGGVNEQYF. The CDR3 DNA reads as TGTGCCAGCAGCCAAGAGGGCGGGGTCAACGAGCAGTACTTC.

The chain recombines TRBV7-2 with TRBJ2-7, with 8 bases identical to TRBD1. Germline CDR1 SGHTA, CDR2 FQGNSA. This CDR3 region has 12 residues. J was trimmed by 7 bases and V by 8 bases; bases with no gene match: 7. This chain's CDR3 is CASHRGSGEQYF. CDR3 sequence (DNA): TGTGCCAGCCACAGGGGGTCAGGGGAGCAGTACTTC.

CDR3 region: CASIDRRTYNNEQFF. The CDR3 nucleotides are TGTGCCAGCATCGATCGTCGGACGTATAACAATGAGCAGTTCTTC. This chain connects TRBV5-6 to TRBJ2-1; no reliable D call. The germline V gene has CDR1 SGHDT and CDR2 YYEEEE. This CDR3 has 15 amino acids. V dropped 6 bases and J dropped 5 bases, with 18 bases sitting between them.

This chain uses TRBV7-2 with TRBJ2-5, with TRBD2 matching over 9 bases. The V and J ends lost 1 base and 5 bases, in that order; junction bases with no gene match: 11. The germline CDR1 and CDR2 sequences are SGHTA and FQGNSA. This CDR3 is 17 amino acids long. CDR3 sequence: CASSLEARASGAETQYF. CDR3 coding DNA: TGTGCCAGCAGCTTAGAGGCCCGCGCTAGCGGGGCGGAGACCCAGTACTTC.

This CDR3 reads CASSQDWGGQPQHF. CDR3 coding DNA: TGCGCCAGCAGCCAAGATTGGGGGGGTCAGCCCCAGCATTTT. This rearrangement joins TRBV4-3 to TRBJ1-5, with D possibly matching TRBD1 (5 bases). Germline V gives CDR1 LGHNA, CDR2 YSLEER. The V gene lost 0 bases and the J gene lost 6 bases, with 9 bases spanning the gap. CDR3 size: 14 residues.

Concerning this clonotype: A much larger clone differs by one base, so this may be a read error. The chain uses TRBV5-1 and TRBJ1-2; D may be TRBD1 (5 bases). V shed 7 bases and J shed 8 bases, with 18 bases lying between them. Germline CDR1 and CDR2: SGHRS and YFSETQ. The CDR3 consists of 13 residues. The CDR3 region is CASGPGQGWGYTF. CDR3 coding DNA: TGCGCCAGCGGCCCTGGGCAGGGATGGGGCTACACCTTC.

The J gene is TRBJ1-5, the V gene TRBV6-5; TRBD1 is a possible D gene (5 bases). The V end was cut by 5 bases, the J end by 2 bases, with 10 bases between. This CDR3 is 14 amino acids long. Germline V lookup: CDR1 MNHEY, CDR2 SVGAGI. The CDR3: CASSRGNGNQPQHF. CDR3 bases: TGTGCCAGCAGTCGGGGGAATGGCAATCAGCCCCAGCATTTT.

V is TRBV12-3 or TRBV12-4 and J is TRBJ1-2, with D perhaps TRBD1 (6 bases). Deletions cut 5 bases from V and 8 bases from J, with 18 bases between. The CDR3 consists of 14 residues. In DNA form, the CDR3 reads TGTGCCAGCAGTCCCCGCACAGGGAGACGAGGCTACACCTTC. Translating gives CASSPRTGRRGYTF.

This clonotype was seen repeatedly, ten times or more. The CDR3 bases are TGCAGTGCTAGACCTCAACGGGACAGGGTCAATTACTACGAGCAGTACTTC. It codes for CSARPQRDRVNYYEQYF. This chain connects TRBV20-1 to TRBJ2-7; 9 bases are a match to TRBD1. The junction had 14 bases not matched to a gene; V was cut back by 2 bases and J by 3 bases. The CDR3 runs to 17 residues. Germline CDR1 DFQATT, CDR2 SNEGSKA (reference sequence).

This clonotype was found a few times. The chain combines TRBV7-8 with TRBJ2-7; D perhaps matches TRBD2 (6 bases). The DNA end favors TRBJ2-5, so the J call may be wrong. Germline values: CDR1 SGHVS, CDR2 FQNEAQ. CDR3 length: 15 residues. CDR3 sequence (DNA): TGTGCCAGCAGCTCAGCACTAGCTGGGGTGGAGACCCAGTACTTC. Protein product: CASSSALAGVETQYF.

Only a few counts were recorded for this clonotype. The rearrangement links TRBV7-3 to TRBJ2-1, with 10 bases lining up with TRBD2. There are 13 residues in the CDR3. With V trimmed by 5 bases and J by 10 bases, 5 bases remained unmatched. Germline V gene data show CDR1 as SGHTA and CDR2 as FQGTGA. DNA for the CDR3: TGTGCCAGCAGCCTTCAAGCGGGGGGGGAGCAGTTCTTC. Translating gives CASSLQAGGEQFF.

This chain uses TRBV12-3 or TRBV12-4 with TRBJ2-4, with D perhaps matching TRBD1 or TRBD2 (5 bases each). The V and J ends lost 3 bases and 0 bases respectively, with 9 bases between them. This CDR3 contains 15 residues. This chain's CDR3 is CASSFGALAKNIQYF. The CDR3 nucleotides are TGTGCCAGCAGTTTCGGGGCACTAGCCAAAAACATTCAGTACTTC.